This TCR beta chain was profiled in a study of STAT5B mutations in CD4+ large granular lymphocyte leukemia. The study's findings and limits: No patients shared main leukemic clonotypes, though about 25% appeared at low frequency elsewhere. 8/27 top patient clones versus 2/35 control clones were TRBV06-family.

This CDR3 comprises 16 residues. The V segment lost 1 base and the J segment 10 bases; nucleotides outside the gene matches: 9. CDR1 SGHVS and CDR2 FNYEAQ come from the germline V gene. Regarding this clone: Its antigen is as yet unknown.

Using immunoSEQ multiplex PCR, the repertoire was profiled, and TCRdb retains in-frame clones only, with some absent. Of 30,000 or so clones in the sample, 65% to 85% were seen once. This clonotype was obtained from a human donor in good health. Sequencing input: CD4+ T cells from blood buffy coats. This chain links TRBV7-6 with TRBJ1-4; 10 bases map to TRBD1. The CDR3 region has the DNA TGTGCCAGCAGCTTAGAAATTGGGACAGGGGTGGGAAAACTGTTTTTT. Protein: CASSLEIGTGVGKLFF.